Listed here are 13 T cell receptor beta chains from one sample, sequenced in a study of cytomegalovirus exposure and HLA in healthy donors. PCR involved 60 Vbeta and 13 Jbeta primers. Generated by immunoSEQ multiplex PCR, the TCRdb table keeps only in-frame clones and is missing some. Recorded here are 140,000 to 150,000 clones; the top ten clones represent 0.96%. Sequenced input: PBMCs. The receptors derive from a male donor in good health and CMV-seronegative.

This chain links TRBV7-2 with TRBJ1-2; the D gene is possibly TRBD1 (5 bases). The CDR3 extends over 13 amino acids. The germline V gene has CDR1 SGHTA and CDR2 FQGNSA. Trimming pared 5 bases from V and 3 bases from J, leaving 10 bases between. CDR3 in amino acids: CASSGRVHYGYTF. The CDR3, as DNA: TGTGCCAGCAGCGGCAGGGTGCACTATGGCTACACCTTC.

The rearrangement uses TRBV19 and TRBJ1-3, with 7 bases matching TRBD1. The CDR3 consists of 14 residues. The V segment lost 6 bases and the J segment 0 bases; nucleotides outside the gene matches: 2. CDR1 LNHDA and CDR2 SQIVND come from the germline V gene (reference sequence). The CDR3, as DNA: TGTGCCAGTAGCAGGGGGAGCTCTGGAAACACCATATATTTT. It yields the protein CASSRGSSGNTIYF.

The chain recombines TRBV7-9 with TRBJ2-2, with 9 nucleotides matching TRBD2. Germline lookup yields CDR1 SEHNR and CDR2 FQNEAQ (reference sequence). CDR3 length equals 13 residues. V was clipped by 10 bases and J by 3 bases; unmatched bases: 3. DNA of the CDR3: TGTGCCATTGTAGCGGGAGACACCGGGGAGCTGTTTTTT. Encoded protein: CAIVAGDTGELFF.

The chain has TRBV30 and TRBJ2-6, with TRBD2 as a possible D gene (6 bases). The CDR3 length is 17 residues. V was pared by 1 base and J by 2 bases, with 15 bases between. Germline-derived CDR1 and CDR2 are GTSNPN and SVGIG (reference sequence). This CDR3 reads CAWSETLGGTGANVLTF. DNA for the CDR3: TGTGCCTGGAGTGAGACACTGGGAGGCACTGGGGCCAACGTCCTGACTTTC.

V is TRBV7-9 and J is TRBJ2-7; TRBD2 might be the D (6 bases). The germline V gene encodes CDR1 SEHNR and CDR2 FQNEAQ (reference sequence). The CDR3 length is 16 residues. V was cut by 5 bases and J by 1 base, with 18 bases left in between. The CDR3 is CASSLSTSVESYEQYF. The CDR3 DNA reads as TGTGCCAGCAGCCTATCGACTAGTGTCGAGTCCTACGAGCAGTACTTC.

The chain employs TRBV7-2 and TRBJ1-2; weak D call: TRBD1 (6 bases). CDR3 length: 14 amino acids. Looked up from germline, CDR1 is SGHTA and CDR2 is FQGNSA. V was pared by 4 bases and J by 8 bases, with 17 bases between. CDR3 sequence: CASSSPPGAPGYTF. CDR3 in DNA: TGTGCCAGCAGCTCCCCCCCAGGGGCCCCGGGCTACACCTTC.

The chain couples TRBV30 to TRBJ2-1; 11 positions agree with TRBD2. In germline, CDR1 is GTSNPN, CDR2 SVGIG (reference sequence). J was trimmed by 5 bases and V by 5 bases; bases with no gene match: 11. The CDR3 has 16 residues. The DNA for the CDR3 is TGTGCCTGGCTCTTAGCGGGAGGGCCACCAGACAATGAGCAGTTCTTC. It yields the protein CAWLLAGGPPDNEQFF.

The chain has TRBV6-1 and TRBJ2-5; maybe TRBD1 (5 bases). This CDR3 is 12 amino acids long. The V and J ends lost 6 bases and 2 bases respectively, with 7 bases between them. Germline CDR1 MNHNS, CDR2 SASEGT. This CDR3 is CASSRVQETQYF. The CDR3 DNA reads TGTGCCAGCAGCAGGGTTCAAGAGACCCAGTACTTC.

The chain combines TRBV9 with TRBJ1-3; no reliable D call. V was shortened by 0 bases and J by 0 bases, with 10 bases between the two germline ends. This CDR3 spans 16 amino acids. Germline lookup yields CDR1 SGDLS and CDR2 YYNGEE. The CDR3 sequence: CASSVVDTYSGNTIYF. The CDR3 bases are TGTGCCAGCAGCGTAGTTGACACCTACTCTGGAAACACCATATATTTT.

Here the CDR3 DNA reads TGCGCCAGCAGCTTGGGACAGACCCAAGAGACCCAGTACTTC. Translated, it gives CASSLGQTQETQYF. The chain employs TRBV5-1 and TRBJ2-5; tentatively, D is TRBD1 (5 bases). The CDR3 is 14 residues long. Deletions cut 0 bases from V and 1 base from J, with 7 bases between. Germline CDR1 reads SGHRS; CDR2 reads YFSETQ.

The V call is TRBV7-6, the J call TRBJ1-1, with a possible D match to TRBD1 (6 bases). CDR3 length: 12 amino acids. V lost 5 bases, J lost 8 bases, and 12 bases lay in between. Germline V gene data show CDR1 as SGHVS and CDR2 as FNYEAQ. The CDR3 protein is CASSPSRGEAFF. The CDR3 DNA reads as TGTGCCAGCAGCCCATCAAGGGGGGAAGCTTTCTTT.

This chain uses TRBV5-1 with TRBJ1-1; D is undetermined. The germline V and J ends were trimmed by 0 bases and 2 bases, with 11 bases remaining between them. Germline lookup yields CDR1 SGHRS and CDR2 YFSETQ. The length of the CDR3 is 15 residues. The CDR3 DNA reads TGCGCCAGCAGCTTGGGACTGAGATCTAACACTGAAGCTTTCTTT. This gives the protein CASSLGLRSNTEAFF. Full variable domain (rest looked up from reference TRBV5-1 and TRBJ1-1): KAGVTQTPRYLIKTRGQQVTLSCSPISGHRSVSWYQQTPGQGLQFLFEYFSETQRNKGNFPGRFSGRQFSNSRSEMNVSTLELGDSALYLCASSLGLRSNTEAFFGQGTRLTVV.

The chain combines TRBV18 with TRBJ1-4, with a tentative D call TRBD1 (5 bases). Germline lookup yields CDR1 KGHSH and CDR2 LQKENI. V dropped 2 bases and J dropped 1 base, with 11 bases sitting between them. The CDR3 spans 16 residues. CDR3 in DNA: TGTGCCAGCTCACCAGGCATGGGGGGAACTAATGAAAAACTGTTTTTT. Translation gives CASSPGMGGTNEKLFF.